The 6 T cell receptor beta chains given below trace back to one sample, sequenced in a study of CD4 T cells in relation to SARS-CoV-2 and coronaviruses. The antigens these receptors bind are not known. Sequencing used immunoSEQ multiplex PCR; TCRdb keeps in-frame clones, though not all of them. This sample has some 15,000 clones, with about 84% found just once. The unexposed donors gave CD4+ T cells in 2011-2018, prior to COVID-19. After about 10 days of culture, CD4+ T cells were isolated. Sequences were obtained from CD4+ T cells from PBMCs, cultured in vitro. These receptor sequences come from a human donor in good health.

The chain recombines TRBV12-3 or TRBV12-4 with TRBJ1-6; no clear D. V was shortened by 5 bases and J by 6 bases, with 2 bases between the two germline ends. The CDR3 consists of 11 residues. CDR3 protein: CASSANSPLHF. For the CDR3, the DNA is TGTGCCAGCAGTGCTAATTCACCCCTCCACTTT.

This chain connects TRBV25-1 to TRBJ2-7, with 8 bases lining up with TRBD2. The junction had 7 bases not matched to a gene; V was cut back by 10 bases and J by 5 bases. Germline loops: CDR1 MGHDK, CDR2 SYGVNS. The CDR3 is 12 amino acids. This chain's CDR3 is CATSGGTHEQYF. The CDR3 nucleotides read TGTGCCACCTCGGGAGGGACCCACGAGCAGTACTTC.

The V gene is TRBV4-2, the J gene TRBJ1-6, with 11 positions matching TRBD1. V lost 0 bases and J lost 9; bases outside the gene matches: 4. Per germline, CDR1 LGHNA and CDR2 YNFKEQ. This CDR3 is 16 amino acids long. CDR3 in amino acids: CASSQDGGTGGSPLHF. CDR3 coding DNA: TGTGCCAGCAGCCAAGATGGGGGGACAGGGGGTTCACCCCTCCACTTT.

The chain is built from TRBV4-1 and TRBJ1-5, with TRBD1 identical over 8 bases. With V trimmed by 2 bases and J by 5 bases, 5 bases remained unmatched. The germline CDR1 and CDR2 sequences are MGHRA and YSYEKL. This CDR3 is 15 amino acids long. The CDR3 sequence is CASSQQGQAHQPQHF. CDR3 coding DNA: TGCGCCAGCAGCCAACAGGGACAGGCCCATCAGCCCCAGCATTTT.

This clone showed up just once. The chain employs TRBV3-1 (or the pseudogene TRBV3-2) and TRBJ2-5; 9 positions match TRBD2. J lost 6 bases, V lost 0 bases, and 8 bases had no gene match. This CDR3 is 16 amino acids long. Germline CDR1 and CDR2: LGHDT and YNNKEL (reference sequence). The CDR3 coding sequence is TGTGCCAGCAGCCAAGACCTAGCGGGGACAGCAAAGACCCAGTACTTC. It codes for CASSQDLAGTAKTQYF.

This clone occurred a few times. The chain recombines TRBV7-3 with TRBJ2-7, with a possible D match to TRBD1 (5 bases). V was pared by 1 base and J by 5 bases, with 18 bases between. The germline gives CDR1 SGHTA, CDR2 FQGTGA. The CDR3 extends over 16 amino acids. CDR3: CASSLSGVGWGHEQYF. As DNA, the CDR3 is TGTGCCAGCAGCTTAAGTGGGGTGGGGTGGGGCCACGAGCAGTACTTC.